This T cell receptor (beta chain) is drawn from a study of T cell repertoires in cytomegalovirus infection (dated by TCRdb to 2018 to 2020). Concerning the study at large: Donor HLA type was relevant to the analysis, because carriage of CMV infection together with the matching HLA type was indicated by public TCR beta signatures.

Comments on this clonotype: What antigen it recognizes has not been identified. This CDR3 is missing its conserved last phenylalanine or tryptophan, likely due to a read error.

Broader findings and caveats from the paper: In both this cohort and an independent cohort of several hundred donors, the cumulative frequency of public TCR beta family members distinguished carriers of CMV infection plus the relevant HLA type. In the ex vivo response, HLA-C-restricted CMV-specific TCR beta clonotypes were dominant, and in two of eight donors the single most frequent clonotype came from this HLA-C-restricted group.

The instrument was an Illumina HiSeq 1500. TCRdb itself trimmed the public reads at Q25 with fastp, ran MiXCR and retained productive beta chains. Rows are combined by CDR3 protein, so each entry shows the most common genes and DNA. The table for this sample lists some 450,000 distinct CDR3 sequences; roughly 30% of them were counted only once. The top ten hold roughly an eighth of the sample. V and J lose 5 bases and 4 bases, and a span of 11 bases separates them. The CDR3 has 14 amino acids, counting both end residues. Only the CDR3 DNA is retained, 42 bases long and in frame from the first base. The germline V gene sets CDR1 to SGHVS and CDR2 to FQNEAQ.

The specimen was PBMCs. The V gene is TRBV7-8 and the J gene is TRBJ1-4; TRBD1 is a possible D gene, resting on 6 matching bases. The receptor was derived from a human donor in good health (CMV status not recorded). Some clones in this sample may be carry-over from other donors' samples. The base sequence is TGTGCCAGCAGCCTTACAGGGTTTAATGAAAAACTGTTTCTT. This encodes CASSLTGFNEKLFL.